The rows below give T cell receptor beta chains drawn from one sample of a study of vaccination effects on CD4 cells after COVID-19. The table came from immunoSEQ multiplex PCR; TCRdb's copy has only in-frame clones and leaves some out. This sample has about 40,000 clones; around two thirds occur once, and the top ten carry 33%. The antigens for these receptors are not known. Here the sequenced sample was CD4+ T cells from PBMCs cultured with a peptide pool, taken before COVID-19 vaccination. These receptors all come from a human donor who had a prior SARS-CoV-2 infection. CDR3s include the opening cysteine and the closing phenylalanine or tryptophan. The D gene is left open where the match is weak. Size is omitted from some rows. Given values are once, few, many or a class for expanded clones.

>-|TRBV2|TRBJ2-7|medium-sized
CASNRDLFSYEQYF
TGTGCCAGCAATCGAGACTTATTCTCCTACGAGCAGTACTTC
>-|TRBV11-3|TRBJ2-5|-
CASSLDSLGGQYF
TGTGCCAGCAGCTTAGATTCCTTGGGAGGCCAGTACTTC
>TRBD1|TRBV5-4|TRBJ2-7|few
CASSPSSRTGLRYEQYF
TGTGCCAGCAGCCCCTCAAGTCGGACAGGGCTTCGCTACGAGCAGTACTTC
>TRBD2|TRBV6-5|TRBJ2-7|once
CASIDSGEYEQYF
TGTGCCAGCATAGATAGCGGGGAGTACGAGCAGTACTTC
>-|TRBV21-1|TRBJ1-4|-
CASSAQGTDNNEKLFF
TGTGCCAGCAGCGCCCAAGGGACAGACAACAATGAAAAACTGTTTTTT
>-|TRBV12-3/TRBV12-4|TRBJ1-2|-
CASSLGLEYGYTF
TGTGCCAGCAGTTTAGGTCTAGAGTATGGCTACACCTTC
>TRBD2|TRBV5-1|TRBJ2-2|-
CASSSPGTSGTGELFF
TGCGCCAGCAGCTCCCCCGGGACTAGCGGAACCGGGGAGCTGTTTTTT
>-|TRBV10-3|TRBJ1-2|-
CAISEFWVSPLTF
TGTGCCATCAGTGAATTCTGGGTCTCCCCCTTAACCTTC
>-|TRBV30|TRBJ1-3|-
CAWSGLGPGNTIYF
TGTGCCTGGAGTGGGCTGGGACCGGGAAACACCATATATTTT
>-|TRBV6-5|TRBJ2-3|-
CAILRDWSTDTQYF
TGTGCCATACTTCGGGACTGGTCCACAGATACGCAGTATTTT
>TRBD1|TRBV15|TRBJ1-1|few
CATSTGQRDTEAFF
TGTGCCACCAGCACGGGACAGAGGGACACTGAAGCTTTCTTT
>TRBD2|TRBV3-1/TRBV3-2|TRBJ2-5|-
CASSGETSLETQYF
TGTGCCAGCAGCGGTGAGACTAGCTTGGAGACCCAGTACTTC
>-|TRBV30|TRBJ1-1|-
CAWGSFEAFF
TGTGCCTGGGGGAGCTTCGAAGCTTTCTTT
>-|TRBV4-1|TRBJ2-1|-
CASSQDTRLSYGEQFF
TGCGCCAGCAGCCAAGATACCCGGTTATCGTATGGGGAGCAGTTCTTC
>TRBD2|TRBV5-5|TRBJ2-2|-
CASSERFGLAGFGTTGELFF
TGTGCCAGCAGCGAGAGGTTCGGACTAGCGGGATTCGGAACTACCGGGGAGCTGTTTTTT
>-|TRBV7-2|TRBJ2-3|-
CASSMLLDTQYF
TGTGCCAGCAGCATGCTTTTAGATACGCAGTATTTT
>-|TRBV13|TRBJ2-7|-
CASSPGFSYEQYF
TGTGCCAGCAGCCCCGGTTTTTCCTACGAGCAGTACTTC
>-|TRBV6-1|TRBJ2-7|-
CASSERGSRFYEQYF
TGTGCCAGCAGTGAAAGGGGATCGCGATTCTACGAGCAGTACTTC
>TRBD1|TRBV2|TRBJ1-2|-
CASSAGQAYGYTF
TGTGCCAGCAGTGCAGGACAGGCCTATGGCTACACCTTC
>-|TRBV4-3|TRBJ2-7|few
CASSQRIGSSYEQYF
TGCGCCAGCAGCCAGCGAATCGGGTCCTCCTACGAGCAGTACTTC
>TRBD1|TRBV27|TRBJ1-4|few
CASSLKATGWEKLFF
TGTGCCAGCAGTTTAAAAGCGACAGGGTGGGAAAAACTGTTTTTT
>TRBD1|TRBV6-6|TRBJ1-1|once
CASSLQGPEAFF
TGTGCCAGCAGCCTACAGGGGCCTGAAGCTTTCTTT
>TRBD2|TRBV5-4|TRBJ2-1|-
CASSLGPSGSNEQFF
TGTGCCAGCAGCTTGGGTCCTAGCGGGAGCAATGAGCAGTTCTTC